This entry lists 20 T cell receptor beta chains sequenced from one sample in a study of T cells after yellow fever vaccination. One entry per CDR3 protein results from TCRdb running MiXCR on the 5' RACE reads. Of some 400,000 distinct CDR3 sequences listed, under 20% are singletons. This sample comprised PBMCs, obtained before the yellow fever booster vaccination. The source of these receptors is a man aged 18 to 29 who received the YFV17D yellow fever vaccine.

The chain employs TRBV19 and TRBJ2-3; no reliable D call. Germline assignment: CDR1 LNHDA and CDR2 SQIVND (reference sequence). The CDR3 totals 13 residues. V was pared by 3 bases and J by 10 bases, with 14 bases between. This chain's CDR3 is CASSIGRDVAQYF. CDR3 nucleotides: TGTGCCAGTAGTATCGGACGAGATGTGGCGCAGTATTTT.

This clonotype was detected ten times or more. This chain joins TRBV7-9 and TRBJ2-7; the D gene could be TRBD1 or TRBD2 (5 bases each). Trimming pared 1 base from V and 2 bases from J, leaving 12 bases between. Germline CDR1 is SEHNR and CDR2 is FQNEAQ (reference sequence). This CDR3 is built from 15 residues. CDR3 loop: CASSLEVGGTYEQYF. As DNA, the CDR3 is TGTGCCAGCAGCTTAGAGGTTGGGGGAACCTACGAGCAGTACTTC.

This clonotype was seen ten or more times. The chain has TRBV7-9 and TRBJ2-3, with D maybe TRBD1 (5 bases). This CDR3 has 16 residues. V gave up 1 base and J gave up 6 bases, with 17 bases separating them. Germline V gives CDR1 SEHNR, CDR2 FQNEAQ (reference sequence). The CDR3 here is CASSLVGPKGIDTQYF. The CDR3 DNA follows: TGTGCCAGCAGCTTAGTTGGACCCAAGGGGATCGATACGCAGTATTTT.

This chain joins TRBV4-3 and TRBJ2-3; TRBD2 aligns across 14 bases. Trimming removed 1 base from V and 3 bases from J; junction bases left unmatched: 9. From germline, CDR1 is LGHNA and CDR2 YSLEER. The CDR3 contains 19 residues. The CDR3 loop is CASSQVTTSGGAKTDTQYF. The CDR3 DNA follows: TGCGCCAGCAGCCAAGTAACGACTAGCGGGGGGGCCAAGACAGATACGCAGTATTTT.

This clonotype was observed a handful of times. The chain employs TRBV30 and TRBJ2-3; D possibly corresponds to TRBD1 (5 bases). The V end lost 4 bases, the J end lost 0 bases, and 5 bases lay between the germline ends. Germline V gives CDR1 GTSNPN, CDR2 SVGIG (reference sequence). CDR3 length: 12 residues. CDR3 loop: CAWTGSTDTQYF. DNA for the CDR3: TGTGCCTGGACAGGGAGCACAGATACGCAGTATTTT. The whole variable domain, remainder taken from reference TRBV30 and TRBJ2-3, is SQTIHQWPATLVQPVGSPLSLECTVEGTSNPNLYWYRQAAGRGLQLLFYSVGIGQISSEVPQNLSASRPQDRQFILSSKKLLLSDSGFYLCAWTGSTDTQYFGPGTRLTVL.

This rearrangement joins TRBV28 to TRBJ2-1; 9 bases map to TRBD1. V was clipped by 10 bases and J by 5 bases; unmatched bases: 9. The CDR3 spans 14 residues. From germline, CDR1 is MDHEN and CDR2 SYDVKM. The CDR3 loop reads CATFPRTGDNEQFF. CDR3 nucleotide sequence: TGTGCCACCTTTCCCCGGACAGGGGACAATGAGCAGTTCTTC.

The chain is built from TRBV4-2 and TRBJ2-3, with a weak D call TRBD2 (5 bases). The CDR3 is 15 residues long. Germline V gene lookup returns CDR1 LGHNA and CDR2 YNFKEQ. V lost 0 bases and J 3 bases, leaving 10 bases between the germline ends. CDR3 residues: CASSQEEVNTDTQYF. In DNA, the CDR3 is TGTGCCAGCAGCCAAGAGGAGGTGAATACAGATACGCAGTATTTT.

The rearrangement joins TRBV5-1 to TRBJ1-1, with TRBD1 identical over 9 bases. This CDR3 region has 13 residues. With V trimmed by 4 bases and J by 7 bases, 5 bases remained unmatched. Germline CDR1 reads SGHRS; CDR2 reads YFSETQ. Written as DNA, the CDR3 is TGCGCCAGCAGCCTGACAGGGGGGGGTGAAGCTTTCTTT. It encodes CASSLTGGGEAFF.

This clonotype was found a few times. J is TRBJ1-5 and V is TRBV5-5; the match to TRBD1 covers 7 bases. CDR1 is SGHKS, CDR2 YYEKEE, per germline (reference sequence). This CDR3 is built from 15 residues. Trimming removed 4 bases from V and 5 bases from J; junction bases left unmatched: 9. The CDR3 loop reads CASSLGQHPYQPQHF. In nucleotides, the CDR3 is TGTGCCAGCAGCCTGGGACAGCATCCCTATCAGCCCCAGCATTTT. Supplemented by reference TRBV5-5 and TRBJ1-5, the full variable domain reads DAGVTQSPTHLIKTRGQQVTLRCSPISGHKSVSWYQQVLGQGPQFIFQYYEKEERGRGNFPDRFSARQFPNYSSELNVNALLLGDSALYLCASSLGQHPYQPQHFGDGTRLSIL.

This clonotype came up once. The chain joins TRBV6-2 or TRBV6-3 to TRBJ2-2; D possibly corresponds to TRBD2 (6 bases). The V gene's germline CDR1 is MNHEY and CDR2 SVGEGT. Deletions cut 2 bases from V and 7 bases from J, with 17 bases between. The CDR3 spans 16 residues. In DNA form, the CDR3 reads TGTGCCAGCAGTTACCAACCGGGACTGGGAGACGGGGAGCTGTTTTTT. It yields the protein CASSYQPGLGDGELFF.

The chain couples TRBV6-5 to TRBJ2-3; possibly TRBD2 for D (5 bases). Germline assignment: CDR1 MNHEY and CDR2 SVGAGI. The ends were cut back, 6 bases at V and 4 bases at J, with 17 bases in the middle. The CDR3 runs 15 residues. The CDR3 DNA sequence: TGTGCCAGCAGAACCGGGATCGTCCTGTCAGATACGCAGTATTTT. Protein: CASRTGIVLSDTQYF.

This clonotype appeared a few times. The V gene is TRBV6-2 or TRBV6-3, the J gene TRBJ1-5; D is possibly TRBD1 (5 bases). The germline CDR1 and CDR2 sequences are MNHEY and SVGEGT. Trimming removed 0 bases from V and 4 bases from J, with 16 bases in between. The CDR3 consists of 17 residues. CDR3: CASSYSHGQDRNQPQHF. The CDR3 bases are TGTGCCAGCAGTTACTCCCATGGACAAGACAGAAATCAGCCCCAGCATTTT.

This clonotype was seen at least ten times. The chain has TRBV5-1 and TRBJ1-1; D not resolved. Germline-derived CDR1 and CDR2 are SGHRS and YFSETQ. V lost 0 bases and J lost 0, with 12 bases in between. This CDR3 is built from 16 residues. The CDR3 spells CASSLAGLSLNTEAFF. The CDR3 bases are TGCGCCAGCAGCTTGGCCGGGCTTAGTTTGAACACTGAAGCTTTCTTT.

This chain connects TRBV18 to TRBJ1-2; tentatively, D is TRBD1 (5 bases). V lost 3 bases and J 3 bases, leaving 11 bases between the germline ends. CDR1 and CDR2 from the germline V gene are KGHSH and LQKENI. The CDR3 is 14 amino acids. CDR3 amino acids: CASSPERGDYGYTF. In DNA, the CDR3 is TGTGCCAGCTCACCGGAAAGGGGAGACTATGGCTACACCTTC.

The chain carries TRBV20-1 and TRBJ1-2, with TRBD1 matching over 8 bases. There are 12 residues in the CDR3. V lost 4 bases to trimming and J lost 7 bases; unmatched junction nucleotides: 5. Per the germline V gene, CDR1 is DFQATT and CDR2 is SNEGSKA (reference sequence). The CDR3 coding sequence is TGCAGTGCTACCAGGACAGGGCTTGGCTACACCTTC. It is translated as CSATRTGLGYTF.

The CDR3 is CASSQASAGAFF. CDR3 nucleotide sequence: TGTGCCAGCAGCCAAGCCTCCGCGGGGGCTTTCTTT. The chain carries TRBV3-1 and TRBJ1-1; D is unclear. Germline loops: CDR1 LGHDT, CDR2 YNNKEL (reference sequence). This CDR3 spans 12 amino acids. Trimming left V 1 base short and J 11 bases short, with 11 bases between.

The chain uses TRBV29-1 and TRBJ2-7, with TRBD2 as a possible D gene (5 bases). V was shortened by 6 bases and J by 5 bases, with 17 bases between the two germline ends. CDR3 length: 13 amino acids. Per germline, CDR1 SQVTM and CDR2 ANQGSEA. The CDR3 DNA follows: TGCAGCGTCACTGGAGTTTTCGGGAACGAGCAGTACTTC. The encoded protein is CSVTGVFGNEQYF.

This clonotype was seen a handful of times. This sequence joins TRBV4-3 and TRBJ2-3; weak D call: TRBD2 (6 bases). This CDR3 spans 17 amino acids. Germline CDR1 LGHNA, CDR2 YSLEER. Trimming removed 2 bases at V and 2 bases at J, with 17 bases between. The CDR3 bases are TGCGCCAGCAGCCAACTCGGGACTTCCAAGTCCACAGATACGCAGTATTTT. Residues: CASSQLGTSKSTDTQYF.

The rearrangement joins TRBV5-1 to TRBJ2-3, with a possible D match to TRBD1 (6 bases). The CDR3 has 15 residues. Trimming shortened V by 1 base and J by 0 bases, and 9 bases separated the two germline ends. Germline CDR1 and CDR2: SGHRS and YFSETQ. CDR3 region: CASSLRDKSTDTQYF. The CDR3 nucleotides are TGCGCCAGCAGCTTGAGGGACAAGAGCACAGATACGCAGTATTTT.

This clonotype was seen only a few times. The rearrangement joins TRBV24-1 to TRBJ2-5; tentative D call: TRBD1 (5 bases). Germline-derived CDR1 and CDR2 are KGHDR and SFDVKD. Trimming left V 4 bases short and J 5 bases short, with 10 bases between. The CDR3 runs 13 residues. This CDR3 is CATSEGVVETQYF. CDR3 DNA: TGTGCCACCAGTGAAGGGGTAGTGGAGACCCAGTACTTC.